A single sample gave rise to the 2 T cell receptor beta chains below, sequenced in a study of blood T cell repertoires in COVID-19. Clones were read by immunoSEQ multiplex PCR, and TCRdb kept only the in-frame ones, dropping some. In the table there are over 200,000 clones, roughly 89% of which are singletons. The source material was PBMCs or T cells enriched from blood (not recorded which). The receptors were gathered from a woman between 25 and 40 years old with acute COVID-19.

CDR3 nucleotides: TGTGCCACCACAGGCCCGGCCCTCCACTTT. The encoded protein is CATTGPALHF. The chain links TRBV18 to TRBJ1-6; TRBD1 might be the D (5 bases). The CDR3 runs 10 residues. Germline CDR1 KGHSH, CDR2 LQKENI. V shed 10 bases and J shed 14 bases, with 12 bases lying between them.

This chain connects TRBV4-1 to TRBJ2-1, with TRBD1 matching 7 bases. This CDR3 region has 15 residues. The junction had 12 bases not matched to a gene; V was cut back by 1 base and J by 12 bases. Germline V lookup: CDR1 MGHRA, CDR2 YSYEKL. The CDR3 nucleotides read TGCGCCAGCAGCCAAGCTGAGGGACAGTTCGTACTGCAGTTCTTC. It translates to CASSQAEGQFVLQFF.